Listed below are T cell receptor beta chains from one sample, sequenced in a study of T cells after somatic rescue of genetic block. Method: immunoSEQ multiplex PCR; TCRdb's copy keeps in-frame clones and lacks some. In the table there are 70,000 to 95,000 clones, approximately 90% of which are singletons. Sequencing was performed on peripheral blood mononuclear cells (PBMCs). The receptor source for this set is a woman aged 18-30 years. Each CDR3 is given with its conserved first and last residue. The order of the fields is V gene, J gene, CDR3 protein.

TRBV19	TRBJ1-4	CASSERQGGFYEKLFF
TRBV5-4	TRBJ1-2	CASSFRGSYGYTF
TRBV4-2	TRBJ1-3	CASSRNWITIGADSGNTIYF
TRBV6-1	TRBJ2-1	CASSRETAIREQFF
TRBV9	TRBJ2-3	CASSVSATRGPTDTQYF
TRBV27	TRBJ2-6	CASSLQQGLLGANVLTF
TRBV27	TRBJ2-1	CASSLLGDEQFF
TRBV5-1	TRBJ1-4	CASAGGATNEKLFF
TRBV6-4	TRBJ2-2	CASSDSGDTGELFF
TRBV11-1	TRBJ1-4	CASSSRGYEKLFF
TRBV7-9	TRBJ2-7	CASSFRDLSSYEQYF
TRBV7-3	TRBJ2-1	CASSSLTRAKQFF
TRBV7-8	TRBJ2-1	CASSSGLGSSYNEQFF
TRBV6-1	TRBJ2-7	CASSEVGQGAGVYEQYF
TRBV7-3	TRBJ2-1	CASSFRGRDEQFF
TRBV28	TRBJ2-3	CASSGDRRPFF
TRBV9	TRBJ1-5	CASSVGRGDGYQPQHF